This TCR beta chain came from a study of blood T cells in healthy people across ages. This clonotype was detected only a few times. For the second PCR, which ran for about 7 to 11 cycles, a sample-barcoded 5' primer and a J-beta primer mix were used. TCRdb re-derived calls from the 5' RACE reads in MiXCR, one entry per CDR3 protein. The table has more than 900,000 distinct CDR3 sequences, approximately 32% seen once. The CDR3 sequence is 18 residues long. CDR1 is MRHNA and CDR2 is SNTAGT in the germline V gene. V lost 6 bases, J lost 5 bases, and 12 bases stayed unmatched. Per sample, no less than 5.5 micrograms of total RNA were extracted. These data also formed part of another study, on T cells of mothers and their children.

The clonotype comes from a woman in her thirties or forties in good health. Sequencing was carried out using blood. This chain joins TRBV6-4 and TRBJ2-1, with 14 positions matching TRBD2. The CDR3 region is CASSRTDLGLAGDNEQFF. CDR3 DNA: TGTGCCAGCAGCCGGACAGATTTGGGACTAGCGGGGGACAATGAGCAGTTCTTC.